What follows are 30 T cell receptor beta chains derived from one specimen sequenced in a study of STAT5B mutations in CD4+ large granular lymphocyte leukemia. Repertoires were generated with immunoSEQ multiplex PCR, while TCRdb's copy carries only in-frame clones and drops some. The sample has about 30,000 clones, less than 75% seen once; the top ten hold 0.4% to 0.45%. Sequencing input: CD4+ T cells from blood buffy coats. Receptors originate from a human donor in good health.

The chain links TRBV6-5 to TRBJ2-7; D is unresolved. The V and J ends lost 6 bases and 6 bases respectively, with 21 bases between them. Germline values: CDR1 MNHEY, CDR2 SVGAGI. This CDR3 has 15 residues. Here the CDR3 reads CASRSNYDGIGEQYF. In DNA, the CDR3 is TGTGCCAGCAGGTCAAACTATGATGGGATAGGCGAGCAGTACTTC.

The genes are TRBV18 and TRBJ1-2; 11 bases match TRBD1. Trimming removed 1 base from V and 5 bases from J; junction bases left unmatched: 3. Germline V lookup: CDR1 KGHSH, CDR2 LQKENI. The CDR3 covers 15 residues. The CDR3 reads CASSPRDRGEYGYTF. The DNA for the CDR3 is TGTGCCAGCTCACCACGGGACAGGGGGGAATATGGCTACACCTTC.

This clone was found a few times. The V call is TRBV2, the J call TRBJ1-4; the D gene is possibly TRBD1 (5 bases). The length of the CDR3 is 14 residues. The germline V and J ends were trimmed by 5 bases and 4 bases, with 11 bases remaining between them. Germline CDR1 and CDR2: SNHLY and FYNNEI. DNA of the CDR3: TGTGCCAGCAGTTTCGCGGGGGGTAATGAAAAACTGTTTTTT. Its protein product is CASSFAGGNEKLFF.

The chain uses TRBV11-2 and TRBJ2-7; TRBD2 matches at 14 bases. Per the germline V gene, CDR1 is SGHAT and CDR2 is FQNNGV. Unmatched junction bases numbered 3, after V lost 4 bases and J lost 1 base. The CDR3 is 16 residues long. This CDR3 is CASSSGLAGGSYEQYF. CDR3 DNA: TGTGCCAGCAGCTCCGGACTAGCGGGGGGATCCTACGAGCAGTACTTC.

This clone was picked up a small number of times. The genes are TRBV29-1 and TRBJ2-1, with TRBD1 matching over 8 bases. Germline-derived CDR1 and CDR2 are SQVTM and ANQGSEA. J lost 8 bases, V lost 6 bases, and 3 bases had no gene match. This CDR3 has 11 amino acids. CDR3 sequence (DNA): TGCAGCGTCTTGACAGGGGATGAGCAGTTCTTC. This gives the protein CSVLTGDEQFF.

This chain links TRBV27 with TRBJ2-1, with 8 positions matching TRBD2. V dropped 6 bases and J dropped 0; count of bases not matched to a gene: 10. Per the germline V gene, CDR1 is MNHEY and CDR2 is SMNVEV (reference sequence). The CDR3 contains 17 residues. CDR3 sequence: CASSGGGLPSSYNEQFF. For the CDR3, the DNA is TGTGCCAGCAGCGGCGGGGGGCTCCCGAGCTCCTACAATGAGCAGTTCTTC.

The chain joins TRBV9 to TRBJ2-3; possible D gene TRBD2, 6 bases. CDR1 and CDR2 from the germline V gene are SGDLS and YYNGEE. With 0 bases removed from V and 6 bases from J, the gap between germline ends came to 11 bases. The CDR3 extends over 14 amino acids. The chain's CDR3 is CASSVAGDEDTQYF. CDR3 nucleotide sequence: TGTGCCAGCAGCGTAGCGGGGGACGAGGATACGCAGTATTTT.

The chain uses TRBV18 and TRBJ2-7; tentative D call: TRBD1 (6 bases). The CDR3 covers 16 residues. V lost 3 bases and J lost 4, with 19 bases in between. CDR1 KGHSH and CDR2 LQKENI come from the germline V gene. DNA of the CDR3: TGTGCCAGCTCACCGCTGGTCTTGGGGGCGACTTACGAGCAGTACTTC. Encoded protein: CASSPLVLGATYEQYF. The full variable domain, rest sourced from reference TRBV18 and TRBJ2-7, is NAGVMQNPRHLVRRRGQEARLRCSPMKGHSHVYWYRQLPEEGLKFMVYLQKENIIDESGMPKERFSAEFPKEGPSILRIQQVVRGDSAAYFCASSPLVLGATYEQYFGPGTRLTVT.

The chain employs TRBV7-2 and TRBJ1-5; 7 nucleotides line up with TRBD1. CDR1 and CDR2 (germline): SGHTA, FQGNSA. This CDR3 is built from 13 residues. The J segment lost 6 bases and the V segment lost 5 bases, leaving 4 bases of the junction unmatched. The CDR3 sequence: CASSATGVQPQHF. CDR3 nucleotides: TGTGCCAGCAGCGCCACAGGGGTTCAGCCCCAGCATTTT. The full variable domain, rest sourced from reference TRBV7-2 and TRBJ1-5, is GAGVSQSPSNKVTEKGKDVELRCDPISGHTALYWYRQSLGQGLEFLIYFQGNSAPDKSGLPSDRFSAERTGGSVSTLTIQRTQQEDSAVYLCASSATGVQPQHFGDGTRLSIL.

The gene calls are TRBV30 and TRBJ1-3; D gene uncertain. The CDR3 length is 13 residues. V lost 5 bases and J 7 bases, leaving 15 bases between the germline ends. Germline-derived CDR1 and CDR2 are GTSNPN and SVGIG (reference sequence). CDR3 nucleotide sequence: TGTGCCTGGGTAGGGCAGTTGCTGAACACCATATATTTT. This encodes CAWVGQLLNTIYF. The full variable domain, completed using reference TRBV30 and TRBJ1-3, is SQTIHQWPATLVQPVGSPLSLECTVEGTSNPNLYWYRQAAGRGLQLLFYSVGIGQISSEVPQNLSASRPQDRQFILSSKKLLLSDSGFYLCAWVGQLLNTIYFGEGSWLTVV.

The chain is built from TRBV7-9 and TRBJ1-1; 10 bases align to TRBD1. Germline CDR1 is SEHNR and CDR2 is FQNEAQ (reference sequence). V gave up 4 bases and J gave up 1 base; unmatched junction bases: 9. CDR3 size: 17 residues. CDR3: CASSSGQGVDQNTEAFF. CDR3 nucleotide sequence: TGTGCCAGCAGCTCCGGACAGGGGGTAGACCAGAACACTGAAGCTTTCTTT. The full variable domain, rest sourced from reference TRBV7-9 and TRBJ1-1, is DTGVSQNPRHKITKRGQNVTFRCDPISEHNRLYWYRQTLGQGPEFLTYFQNEAQLEKSRLLSDRFSAERPKGSFSTLEIQRTEQGDSAMYLCASSSGQGVDQNTEAFFGQGTRLTVV.

This clone was detected once. The genes are TRBV2 and TRBJ2-1; 11 positions match TRBD2. The ends lost 8 bases at V and 6 bases at J; junction bases unmatched: 6. The germline gives CDR1 SNHLY, CDR2 FYNNEI. CDR3 length equals 14 residues. The CDR3 loop reads CASSGTSGSNEQFF. The CDR3 nucleotides read TGTGCCAGCTCCGGGACTAGCGGTTCCAATGAGCAGTTCTTC.

The chain couples TRBV6-1 to TRBJ2-3; D is perhaps TRBD2 (6 bases). The CDR3 is 14 amino acids. Germline loops: CDR1 MNHNS, CDR2 SASEGT. Trimming pared 5 bases from V and 3 bases from J, leaving 12 bases between. CDR3 DNA sequence: TGTGCCAGCAGTCCAGGCGGGATGACAGATACGCAGTATTTT. Protein: CASSPGGMTDTQYF.

The chain combines TRBV5-1 with TRBJ1-6; 7 bases are shared with TRBD1. CDR1 and CDR2 (germline): SGHRS, YFSETQ. After removal of 2 bases from V and 8 bases from J, the junction contained 7 bases not matched to a gene. The CDR3 extends over 15 amino acids. The chain's CDR3 is CASSFRDSRDSPLHF. The CDR3 nucleotides are TGCGCCAGCAGCTTCCGGGACAGCCGAGATTCACCCCTCCACTTT.

The rearrangement uses TRBV11-2 and TRBJ2-5; 13 nucleotides agree with TRBD2. Trimming at V came to 4 bases and at J to 2 bases, leaving 1 base not matched to a gene. Germline-derived CDR1 and CDR2 are SGHAT and FQNNGV. This CDR3 is built from 15 residues. The CDR3: CASSSGLAGQETQYF. In DNA, the CDR3 is TGTGCCAGCAGCTCGGGACTAGCGGGACAAGAGACCCAGTACTTC.

This chain uses TRBV5-5 with TRBJ2-7, with 9 bases identical to TRBD1. Germline V CDR1 and CDR2: SGHKS, YYEKEE (reference sequence). The CDR3 covers 16 residues. The junction had 13 bases not matched to a gene; V was cut back by 4 bases and J by 5 bases. This CDR3 reads CASSRGQGSALDEQYF. CDR3 coding DNA: TGTGCCAGCAGCAGAGGACAGGGGAGTGCCCTTGACGAGCAGTACTTC.

The chain uses TRBV27 and TRBJ1-6; TRBD1 is a possible D gene (5 bases). The CDR3 contains 17 residues. Germline values: CDR1 MNHEY, CDR2 SMNVEV (reference sequence). Trimming left V 7 bases short and J 1 base short, with 17 bases between. The CDR3 protein is CASTPGGGKSYNSPLHF. CDR3 bases: TGTGCCAGCACCCCCGGGGGGGGGAAATCCTATAATTCACCCCTCCACTTT.

This sequence joins TRBV6-5 and TRBJ1-4, with D hard to call. V was trimmed by 1 base and J by 1 base, leaving 7 bases between them. The germline gives CDR1 MNHEY, CDR2 SVGAGI. The length of the CDR3 is 15 residues. The CDR3 DNA is TGTGCCAGCAGTTACTTCGGCAGAACTAATGAAAAACTGTTTTTT. The encoded protein is CASSYFGRTNEKLFF.

This rearrangement joins TRBV6-1 to TRBJ1-1; D uncertain. The V end was cut by 7 bases, the J end by 5 bases, with 14 bases between. CDR3 length equals 13 residues. Per the germline V gene, CDR1 is MNHNS and CDR2 is SASEGT. The CDR3 is CASTRWGGTEAFF. DNA for the CDR3: TGTGCCAGCACCCGATGGGGTGGTACTGAAGCTTTCTTT.

This clone was seen more than once but under ten times. This chain joins TRBV7-6 and TRBJ2-1, with D possibly TRBD2 on 5 matching bases. The V gene's germline CDR1 is SGHVS and CDR2 FNYEAQ. With 5 bases removed from V and 4 bases from J, the gap between germline ends came to 15 bases. The CDR3 length is 15 residues. For the CDR3, the DNA is TGTGCCAGCAGCCCGAATCCGGGAACTTACAATGAGCAGTTCTTC. Protein: CASSPNPGTYNEQFF.

This clone was seen more than once but under ten times. This sequence joins TRBV28 and TRBJ1-4; D is uncertain. Trimming cost V 6 bases and J 11 bases, with 16 bases left between them. CDR1 and CDR2 (germline): MDHEN, SYDVKM. The CDR3 runs 13 residues. CDR3 sequence reads: CASRSPLLDKLFF. The CDR3 bases are TGTGCCAGCAGGAGTCCCCTGTTGGACAAACTGTTTTTT.

The chain couples TRBV7-9 to TRBJ2-7, with D tentatively TRBD1 (6 bases). Germline V gene data show CDR1 as SEHNR and CDR2 as FQNEAQ (reference sequence). The CDR3 totals 15 residues. Trimming took off 1 base at V and 3 bases at J, with 13 bases between the two ends. CDR3 loop: CASSLGRTVVYEQYF. CDR3 in DNA: TGTGCCAGCAGCTTAGGGAGGACAGTCGTCTACGAGCAGTACTTC. The whole variable domain, remainder taken from reference TRBV7-9 and TRBJ2-7, is DTGVSQNPRHKITKRGQNVTFRCDPISEHNRLYWYRQTLGQGPEFLTYFQNEAQLEKSRLLSDRFSAERPKGSFSTLEIQRTEQGDSAMYLCASSLGRTVVYEQYFGPGTRLTVT.

The rearrangement links TRBV30 to TRBJ1-5; TRBD1 aligns across 7 bases. Germline V gene lookup returns CDR1 GTSNPN and CDR2 SVGIG (reference sequence). The CDR3 has 14 amino acids. V was pared by 3 bases and J by 2 bases, with 4 bases of the junction left unmatched. This CDR3 is CAWSRQGRNQPQHF. The CDR3 region has the DNA TGTGCCTGGAGCCGACAGGGCCGCAATCAGCCCCAGCATTTT.

The chain has TRBV28 and TRBJ2-3, with D tentatively TRBD2 (5 bases). The CDR3 length is 14 residues. Germline V CDR1 and CDR2: MDHEN, SYDVKM. The ends were cut back, 6 bases at V and 4 bases at J, with 14 bases in the middle. The chain's CDR3 is CASSLRAGPDTQYF. CDR3 nucleotide sequence: TGTGCCAGCAGCTTGCGGGCCGGCCCAGATACGCAGTATTTT. Combining the CDR3 with reference TRBV28 and TRBJ2-3 gives the whole variable domain DVKVTQSSRYLVKRTGEKVFLECVQDMDHENMFWYRQDPGLGLRLIYFSYDVKMKEKGDIPEGYSVSREKKERFSLILESASTNQTSMYLCASSLRAGPDTQYFGPGTRLTVL.

This clone was seen a single time. CDR3 region: CAWSPINYGYTF. The CDR3 nucleotides are TGTGCCTGGAGTCCTATTAACTATGGCTACACCTTC. The V call is TRBV30, the J call TRBJ1-2, with D uncertain. Germline V gene lookup returns CDR1 GTSNPN and CDR2 SVGIG (reference sequence). V shed 2 bases and J shed 1 base, with 5 bases lying between them. The CDR3 runs to 12 residues. The entire variable domain, with the rest obtained from reference TRBV30 and TRBJ1-2, is as follows: SQTIHQWPATLVQPVGSPLSLECTVEGTSNPNLYWYRQAAGRGLQLLFYSVGIGQISSEVPQNLSASRPQDRQFILSSKKLLLSDSGFYLCAWSPINYGYTFGSGTRLTVV.

This clone was observed once. The V call is TRBV5-6, the J call TRBJ2-3; D gene unclear. The ends were cut back, 4 bases at V and 3 bases at J, with 9 bases in the middle. The CDR3 totals 13 residues. Germline loops: CDR1 SGHDT, CDR2 YYEEEE. The CDR3 reads CASSNLGTDTQYF. For the CDR3, the DNA is TGTGCCAGCAGCAATTTGGGGACAGATACGCAGTATTTT.

The rearrangement joins TRBV27 to TRBJ1-4; D might be TRBD1 (5 bases). Germline values: CDR1 MNHEY, CDR2 SMNVEV (reference sequence). V was shortened by 2 bases and J by 4 bases, with 11 bases between the two germline ends. The CDR3 extends over 15 amino acids. Here the CDR3 DNA reads TGTGCCAGCAGTTTACAGGGCTTCTTTAATGAAAAACTGTTTTTT. Residues: CASSLQGFFNEKLFF. Full variable domain (outside the CDR3, taken from reference TRBV27 and TRBJ1-4): EAQVTQNPRYLITVTGKKLTVTCSQNMNHEYMSWYRQDPGLGLRQIYYSMNVEVTDKGDVPEGYKVSRKEKRNFPLILESPSPNQTSLYFCASSLQGFFNEKLFFGSGTQLSVL.

V usage is TRBV18 and J usage is TRBJ1-1; D may be TRBD1 (6 bases). V was cut by 5 bases and J by 7 bases, with 14 bases left in between. There are 13 residues in the CDR3. Germline V gives CDR1 KGHSH, CDR2 LQKENI. The CDR3, as DNA: TGTGCCAGCTCAACAGAACAGGGCCTTGAAGCTTTCTTT. The encoded protein is CASSTEQGLEAFF. Looking up the rest from reference TRBV18 and TRBJ1-1 gives the full variable domain: NAGVMQNPRHLVRRRGQEARLRCSPMKGHSHVYWYRQLPEEGLKFMVYLQKENIIDESGMPKERFSAEFPKEGPSILRIQQVVRGDSAAYFCASSTEQGLEAFFGQGTRLTVV.

The rearrangement links TRBV6-5 to TRBJ1-2, with D possibly matching TRBD1 (5 bases). V lost 4 bases and J 11 bases, leaving 14 bases between the germline ends. This CDR3 has 12 residues. From germline, CDR1 is MNHEY and CDR2 SVGAGI. The CDR3, as DNA: TGTGCCAGCAGTTCGGGACCTCCCCCTTACACCTTC. It specifies CASSSGPPPYTF.

This clone was seen only once. This chain uses TRBV19 with TRBJ2-3; 8 bases agree with TRBD2. V was pared by 3 bases and J by 1 base, with 15 bases of the junction left unmatched. Germline lookup yields CDR1 LNHDA and CDR2 SQIVND (reference sequence). The CDR3 length is 19 residues. The CDR3 sequence: CASSIVSGGIGSGTDTQYF. DNA for the CDR3: TGTGCCAGTAGTATCGTCAGCGGGGGTATCGGATCGGGCACAGATACGCAGTATTTT.